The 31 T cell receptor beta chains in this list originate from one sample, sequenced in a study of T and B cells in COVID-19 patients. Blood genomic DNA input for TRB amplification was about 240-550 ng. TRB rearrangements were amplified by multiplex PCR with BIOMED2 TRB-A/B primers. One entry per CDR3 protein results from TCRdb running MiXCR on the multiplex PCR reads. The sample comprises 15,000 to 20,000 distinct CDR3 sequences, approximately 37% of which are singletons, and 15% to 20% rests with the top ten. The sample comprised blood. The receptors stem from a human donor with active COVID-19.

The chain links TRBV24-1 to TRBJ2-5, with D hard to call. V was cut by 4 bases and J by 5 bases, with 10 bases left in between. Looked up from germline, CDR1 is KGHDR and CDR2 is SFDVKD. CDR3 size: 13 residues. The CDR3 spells CATSDLWGETQYF. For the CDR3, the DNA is TGTGCCACCAGTGACTTATGGGGTGAGACCCAGTACTTC.

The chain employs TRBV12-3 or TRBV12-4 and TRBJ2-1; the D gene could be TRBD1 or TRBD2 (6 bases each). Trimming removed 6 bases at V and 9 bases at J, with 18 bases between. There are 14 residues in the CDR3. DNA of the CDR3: TGTGCCAGCAGGCGGGCCTTGGGGGGCCTTGAGCAGTTCTTC. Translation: CASRRALGGLEQFF.

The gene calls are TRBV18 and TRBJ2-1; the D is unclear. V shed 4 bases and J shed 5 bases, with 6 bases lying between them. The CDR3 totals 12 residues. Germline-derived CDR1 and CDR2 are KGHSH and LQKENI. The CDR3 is CASSQLNNEQFF. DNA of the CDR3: TGTGCCAGCTCACAACTAAACAATGAGCAGTTCTTC.

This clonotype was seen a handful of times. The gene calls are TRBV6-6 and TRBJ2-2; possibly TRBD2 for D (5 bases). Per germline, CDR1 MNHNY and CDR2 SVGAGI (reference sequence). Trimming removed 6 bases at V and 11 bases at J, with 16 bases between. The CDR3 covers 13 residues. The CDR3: CASSPRTSSELFF. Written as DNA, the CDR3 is TGTGCCAGCAGCCCACGGACTTCCAGCGAGCTGTTTTTT.

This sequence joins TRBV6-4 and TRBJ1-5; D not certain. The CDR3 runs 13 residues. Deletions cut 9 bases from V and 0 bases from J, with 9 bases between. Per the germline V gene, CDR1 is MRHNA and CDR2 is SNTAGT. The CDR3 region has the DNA TGTGCCAGTACCGCTTATAGCAATCAGCCCCAGCATTTT. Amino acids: CASTAYSNQPQHF.

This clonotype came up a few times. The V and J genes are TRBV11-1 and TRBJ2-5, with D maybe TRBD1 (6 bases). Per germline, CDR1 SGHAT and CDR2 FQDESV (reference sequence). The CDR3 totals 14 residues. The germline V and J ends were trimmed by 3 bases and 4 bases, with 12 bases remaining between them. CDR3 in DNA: TGTGCCAGCAGCTTTGGGACAACGGGAGAGACCCAGTACTTC. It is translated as CASSFGTTGETQYF.

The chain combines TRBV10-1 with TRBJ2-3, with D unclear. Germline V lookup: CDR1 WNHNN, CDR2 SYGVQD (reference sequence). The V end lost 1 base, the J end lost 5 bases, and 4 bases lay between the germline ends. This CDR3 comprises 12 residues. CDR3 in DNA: TGCGCCAGCAGTGAGTATGTAGATACGCAGTATTTT. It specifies CASSEYVDTQYF.

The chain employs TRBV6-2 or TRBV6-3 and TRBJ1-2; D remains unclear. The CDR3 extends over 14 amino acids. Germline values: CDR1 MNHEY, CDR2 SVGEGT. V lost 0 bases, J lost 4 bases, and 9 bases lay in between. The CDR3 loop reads CASSYSGRIYGYTF. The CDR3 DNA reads TGTGCCAGCAGTTACTCAGGACGGATCTATGGCTACACCTTC.

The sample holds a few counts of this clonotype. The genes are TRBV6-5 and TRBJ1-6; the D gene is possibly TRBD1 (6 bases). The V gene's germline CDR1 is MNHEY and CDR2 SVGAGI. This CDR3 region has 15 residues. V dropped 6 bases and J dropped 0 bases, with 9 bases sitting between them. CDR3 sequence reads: CASSGQSSYNSPLHF. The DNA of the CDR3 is TGTGCCAGCAGCGGACAGAGCTCCTATAATTCACCCCTCCACTTT.

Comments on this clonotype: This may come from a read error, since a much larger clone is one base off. DNA for the CDR3: TGTGCCAGCAGGGTTACCTGGGAAAAGTACAATGAGCAGTTCTTC. Translating gives CASRVTWEKYNEQFF. The rearrangement joins TRBV19 to TRBJ2-1; D perhaps matches TRBD1 (5 bases). The CDR3 consists of 15 residues. The V end lost 9 bases, the J end lost 4 bases, and 19 bases lay between the germline ends. Germline assignment: CDR1 LNHDA and CDR2 SQIVND (reference sequence).

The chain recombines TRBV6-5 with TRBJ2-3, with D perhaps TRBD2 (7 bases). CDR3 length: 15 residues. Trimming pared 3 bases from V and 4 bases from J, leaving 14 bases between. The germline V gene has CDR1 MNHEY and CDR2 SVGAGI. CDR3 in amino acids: CASSYGGGAPDTQYF. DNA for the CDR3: TGTGCCAGCAGTTATGGTGGGGGGGCCCCAGATACGCAGTATTTT.

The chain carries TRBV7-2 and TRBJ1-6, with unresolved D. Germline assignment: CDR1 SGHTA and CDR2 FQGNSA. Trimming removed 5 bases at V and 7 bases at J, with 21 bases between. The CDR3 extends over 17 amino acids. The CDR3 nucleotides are TGTGCCAGCAGCCTCTTTTCCAGCGGTGGCCCCAATTCACCCCTCCACTTT. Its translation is CASSLFSSGGPNSPLHF.

CDR3 amino acids: CASRRTGFTDTQYF. CDR3 DNA sequence: TGTGCCAGTAGGAGGACAGGATTCACAGATACGCAGTATTTT. V usage is TRBV19 and J usage is TRBJ2-3; 7 bases fit TRBD1. Germline V lookup: CDR1 LNHDA, CDR2 SQIVND (reference sequence). The V gene end was trimmed by 6 bases and the J gene end by 2 bases; junction bases not matched to a gene: 5. The CDR3 spans 14 residues.

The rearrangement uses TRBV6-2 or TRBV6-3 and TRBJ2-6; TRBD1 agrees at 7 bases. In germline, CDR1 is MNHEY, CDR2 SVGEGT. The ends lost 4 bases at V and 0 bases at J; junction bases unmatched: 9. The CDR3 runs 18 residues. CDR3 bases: TGTGCCAGCAGTTTAATACCGGGACAGCCCTCTGGGGCCAACGTCCTGACTTTC. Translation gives CASSLIPGQPSGANVLTF.

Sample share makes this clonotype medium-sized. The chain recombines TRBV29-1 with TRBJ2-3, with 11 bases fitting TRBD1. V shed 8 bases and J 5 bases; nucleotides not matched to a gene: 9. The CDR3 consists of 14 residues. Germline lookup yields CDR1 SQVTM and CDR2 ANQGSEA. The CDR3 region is CSTDRGPTLDTQYF. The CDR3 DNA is TGCAGCACGGACAGGGGGCCGACTTTAGATACGCAGTATTTT.

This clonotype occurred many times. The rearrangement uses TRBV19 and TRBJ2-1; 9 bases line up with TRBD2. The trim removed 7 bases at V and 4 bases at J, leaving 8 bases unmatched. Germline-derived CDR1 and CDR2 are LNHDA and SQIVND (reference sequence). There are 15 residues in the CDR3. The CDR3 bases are TGTGCCAGTAAAGGGGCGGGGGGGCGGTACAATGAGCAGTTCTTC. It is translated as CASKGAGGRYNEQFF.

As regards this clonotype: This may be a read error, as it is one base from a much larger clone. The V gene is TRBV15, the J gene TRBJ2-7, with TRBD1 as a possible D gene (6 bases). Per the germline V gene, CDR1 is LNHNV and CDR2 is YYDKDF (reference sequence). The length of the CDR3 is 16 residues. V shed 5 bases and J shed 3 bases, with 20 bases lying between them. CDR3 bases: TGTGCCACCAGCGTGGCGACAGGCAACCCCTACTACGAGCAGTACTTC. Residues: CATSVATGNPYYEQYF.

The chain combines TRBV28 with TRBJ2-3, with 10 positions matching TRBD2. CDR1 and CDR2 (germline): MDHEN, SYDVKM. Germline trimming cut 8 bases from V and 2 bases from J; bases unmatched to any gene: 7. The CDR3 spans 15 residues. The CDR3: CASQEAGGDTDTQYF. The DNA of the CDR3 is TGTGCCAGCCAAGAAGCGGGGGGGGACACAGATACGCAGTATTTT.

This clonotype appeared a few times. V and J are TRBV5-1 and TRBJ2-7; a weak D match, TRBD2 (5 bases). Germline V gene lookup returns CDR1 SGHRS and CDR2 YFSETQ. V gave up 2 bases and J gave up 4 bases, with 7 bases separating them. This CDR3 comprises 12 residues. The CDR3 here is CASSFPGYEQYF. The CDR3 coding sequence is TGCGCCAGCAGCTTTCCGGGATACGAGCAGTACTTC.

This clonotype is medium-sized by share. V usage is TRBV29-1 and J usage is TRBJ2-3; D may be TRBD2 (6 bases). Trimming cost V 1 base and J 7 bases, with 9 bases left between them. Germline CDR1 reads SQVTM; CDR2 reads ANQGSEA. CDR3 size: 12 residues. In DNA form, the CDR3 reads TGCAGCGTTGAAGCCCTAGCGAATACGCAGTATTTT. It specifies CSVEALANTQYF.

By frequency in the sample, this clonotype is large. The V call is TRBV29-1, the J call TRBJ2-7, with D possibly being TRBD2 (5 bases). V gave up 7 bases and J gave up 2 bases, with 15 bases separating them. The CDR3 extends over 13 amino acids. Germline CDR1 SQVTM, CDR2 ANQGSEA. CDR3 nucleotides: TGCAGCGCCGGCGGAGGAAATACCTACGAGCAGTACTTC. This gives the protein CSAGGGNTYEQYF.

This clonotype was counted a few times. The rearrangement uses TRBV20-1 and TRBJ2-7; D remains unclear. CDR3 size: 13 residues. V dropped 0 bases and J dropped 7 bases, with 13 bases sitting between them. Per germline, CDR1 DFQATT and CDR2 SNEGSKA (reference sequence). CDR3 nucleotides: TGCAGTGCTAGAGATGGAAATGATATGGAGCAGTACGTC. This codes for CSARDGNDMEQYV.

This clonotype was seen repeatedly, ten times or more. In DNA form, the CDR3 reads TGTGCCAGCAGTCCGATGAAGACCCAGTACTTC. Translation gives CASSPMKTQYF. The chain is built from TRBV6-6 and TRBJ2-5, with no clear D. The CDR3 has 11 amino acids. V lost 5 bases to trimming and J lost 6 bases, with 7 bases between them. Germline loops: CDR1 MNHNY, CDR2 SVGAGI (reference sequence).

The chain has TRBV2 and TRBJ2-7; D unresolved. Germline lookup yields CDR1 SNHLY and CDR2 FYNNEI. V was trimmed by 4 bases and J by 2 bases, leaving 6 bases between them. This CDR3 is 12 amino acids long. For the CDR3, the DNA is TGTGCCAGCAGTGGGCTGGCCTACGAGCAGTACGTC. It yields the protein CASSGLAYEQYV.

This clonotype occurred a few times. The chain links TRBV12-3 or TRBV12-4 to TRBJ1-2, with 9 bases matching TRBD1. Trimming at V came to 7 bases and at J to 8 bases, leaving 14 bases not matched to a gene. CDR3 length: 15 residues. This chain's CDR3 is CASTSMLGQGLGYTF. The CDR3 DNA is TGTGCCAGCACCTCAATGTTGGGACAGGGCTTAGGCTACACCTTC.

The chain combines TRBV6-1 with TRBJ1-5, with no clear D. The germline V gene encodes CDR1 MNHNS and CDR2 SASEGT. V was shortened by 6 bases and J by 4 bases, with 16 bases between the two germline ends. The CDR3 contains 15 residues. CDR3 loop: CASRRDNTVNQPQHF. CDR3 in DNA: TGTGCCAGCAGACGCGATAACACGGTAAATCAGCCCCAGCATTTT.

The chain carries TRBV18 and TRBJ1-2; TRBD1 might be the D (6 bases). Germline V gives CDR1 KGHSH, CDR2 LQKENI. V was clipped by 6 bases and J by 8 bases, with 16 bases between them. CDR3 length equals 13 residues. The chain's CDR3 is CASSPGDEDGYTF. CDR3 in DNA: TGTGCCAGCTCTCCAGGGGACGAGGACGGCTACACCTTC.

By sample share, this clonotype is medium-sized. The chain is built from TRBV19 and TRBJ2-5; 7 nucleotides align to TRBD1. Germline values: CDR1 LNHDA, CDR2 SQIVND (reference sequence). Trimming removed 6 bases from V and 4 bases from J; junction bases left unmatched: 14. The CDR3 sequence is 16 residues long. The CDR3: CASSPRRQGGGETQYF. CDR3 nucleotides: TGTGCCAGTAGCCCCCGTAGACAGGGTGGCGGAGAGACCCAGTACTTC.

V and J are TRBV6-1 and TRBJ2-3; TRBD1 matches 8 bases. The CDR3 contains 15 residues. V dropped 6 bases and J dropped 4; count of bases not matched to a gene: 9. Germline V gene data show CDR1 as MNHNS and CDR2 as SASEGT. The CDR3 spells CASRKDRAGADTQYF. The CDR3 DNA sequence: TGTGCCAGCAGAAAGGACAGGGCGGGCGCAGATACGCAGTATTTT.

Written as DNA, the CDR3 is TGTGCCAGTTCGACCTCCGGGGGTGTTCAGCCCCAGCATTTT. Protein: CASSTSGGVQPQHF. The chain employs TRBV19 and TRBJ1-5, with D possibly matching TRBD1 (5 bases). The CDR3 contains 14 residues. V lost 8 bases, J lost 6 bases, and 17 bases lay in between. Germline CDR1 reads LNHDA; CDR2 reads SQIVND (reference sequence).

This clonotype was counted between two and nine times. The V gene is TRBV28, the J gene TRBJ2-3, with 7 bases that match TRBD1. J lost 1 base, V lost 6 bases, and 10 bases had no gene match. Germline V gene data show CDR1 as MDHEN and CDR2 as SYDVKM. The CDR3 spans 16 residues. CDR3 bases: TGTGCCAGCAGCCTTAGATCTGACAGGGGCACAGATACGCAGTATTTT. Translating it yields CASSLRSDRGTDTQYF. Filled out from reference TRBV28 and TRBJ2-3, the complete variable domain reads DVKVTQSSRYLVKRTGEKVFLECVQDMDHENMFWYRQDPGLGLRLIYFSYDVKMKEKGDIPEGYSVSREKKERFSLILESASTNQTSMYLCASSLRSDRGTDTQYFGPGTRLTVL.